This T cell receptor (beta chain) was captured by sequencing in a study of breast tumors, draining lymph nodes, adjacent tissues (dated by TCRdb to the mid-2010s). Background on the whole study: The study compared TCR beta repertoires across tumor, adjacent nontumor tissue and axillary lymph nodes from breast cancer patients. The study was designed to assess the relationships and possible T-cell exchange between tumor, surrounding tissue and draining lymph node repertoires in human breast cancer. The study at large found these results: Tumor and nontumor tissue repertoires were significantly more similar in luminal-like than in basal-like breast cancer. Tumors showed preferential V and J gene usage, and their T-cell repertoire diversity fell below that of lymph nodes yet above that of nontumor tissue. The data were considered consistent with most tumor T cells being derived from the lymph node and subsequently expanding within tumor tissue. Rather than being directly demonstrated, the conclusion that tumor T cells originate in lymph nodes was presented as consistent with a hypothesis.

This clonotype was seen repeatedly, ten times or more. The antigen it binds to is not known. The record has no base qualities; no much larger clone is one base away. The instrument given in TCRdb is Illumina HiSeq 2000. Multiplex PCR amplification was used to generate the TCR beta chain libraries. The amplified TCR beta chain products were analyzed by high-throughput sequencing. TCRdb redid the processing of the public reads, applying fastp at Q25 and MiXCR, and retained in-frame beta chains. Rows with one shared CDR3 protein collapse into an entry with the most common genes and DNA. The sample profile shows 100,000 to 150,000 distinct CDR3 sequences; 20% of them were found once. Of the sample, about 3.5% falls within the top ten clones. CDR3 length: 13 amino acids, cysteine to phenylalanine. The read is trimmed to its CDR3 DNA, 39 bases read in frame from base 1. Taken from the germline V gene (reference sequence), the CDR1 and CDR2 loops are DFQATT and SNEGSKA. Between the V and J ends, shortened by 6 bases and 3 bases respectively, the junction contains 12 bases.

Lymph node samples were obtained from the axillary draining lymph nodes of breast cancer patients. This clonotype was sampled from a female donor with breast cancer. Some clones in this sample may be carry-over from other donors' samples. Material: axillary lymph node tissue. The rearrangement joined TRBV20-1 to TRBJ1-5; the D region possibly corresponds to TRBD1 (6 bases align). The CDR3 protein sequence reads: CSADDRNNQPQHF. The sequence in DNA is TGCAGTGCCGACGACAGGAACAATCAGCCCCAGCATTTT.